The 9 T cell receptor beta chains listed next were all sequenced from one sample in a study of cytomegalovirus exposure and HLA in healthy donors. The PCR ran on 60 Vbeta and 13 Jbeta primers. The assay was immunoSEQ multiplex PCR, and TCRdb's table has in-frame clones only and misses some. The sample yields 100,000 to 140,000 clones, roughly 80% seen once. The sample comprised PBMCs. The receptors were sampled from a man aged 25-45 years in good health and CMV-seronegative.

The rearrangement links TRBV5-8 to TRBJ1-5; 7 bases are shared with TRBD1. The V gene's germline CDR1 is SGHTS and CDR2 YDEGEE. Trimming at V came to 6 bases and at J to 2 bases, leaving 8 bases not matched to a gene. The CDR3 length is 15 residues. The CDR3 here is CASTRGTVGNQPQHF. Here the CDR3 DNA reads TGTGCCAGCACCCGTGGGACAGTTGGCAATCAGCCCCAGCATTTT. The whole variable domain, remainder taken from reference TRBV5-8 and TRBJ1-5, is EAGVTQSPTHLIKTRGQQATLRCSPISGHTSVYWYQQALGLGLQFLLWYDEGEERNRGNFPPRFSGRQFPNYSSELNVNALELEDSALYLCASTRGTVGNQPQHFGDGTRLSIL.

The chain is built from TRBV9 and TRBJ2-3; tentatively, D is TRBD2 (6 bases). This CDR3 has 15 amino acids. Germline V gives CDR1 SGDLS, CDR2 YYNGEE. V lost 4 bases and J 2 bases, leaving 14 bases between the germline ends. CDR3 in amino acids: CASSPSGSHTDTQYF. CDR3 nucleotide sequence: TGTGCCAGCAGCCCGAGCGGGTCCCACACAGATACGCAGTATTTT.

The chain is built from TRBV27 and TRBJ1-1; weak D call: TRBD1 (6 bases). V was pared by 5 bases and J by 7 bases, with 17 bases between. Germline V gene data show CDR1 as MNHEY and CDR2 as SMNVEV (reference sequence). The CDR3 covers 14 residues. The CDR3 spells CASSHPGQGNEAFF. CDR3 DNA: TGTGCCAGCAGTCACCCGGGACAAGGGAATGAAGCTTTCTTT.

The V gene is TRBV2, the J gene TRBJ2-5; TRBD1 aligns across 10 bases. The germline CDR1 and CDR2 sequences are SNHLY and FYNNEI. The V segment lost 6 bases and the J segment 7 bases; nucleotides outside the gene matches: 8. The CDR3 covers 14 residues. The CDR3: CASRNVDRGLTQYF. CDR3 sequence (DNA): TGTGCCAGCAGGAATGTCGACAGGGGGCTGACCCAGTACTTC.

The V gene is TRBV27, the J gene TRBJ2-7, with 9 bases fitting TRBD2. The CDR3 has 19 residues. The V gene end was trimmed by 5 bases and the J gene end by 1 base; junction bases not matched to a gene: 18. Germline V gives CDR1 MNHEY, CDR2 SMNVEV (reference sequence). As DNA, the CDR3 is TGTGCCAGCAGTCCGTTAGCGGGTGCGGGGGGGGCGGATTCCTACGAGCAGTACTTC. Amino acids: CASSPLAGAGGADSYEQYF.

With respect to this clone: The junction departs from the called germline gene at one end, perhaps through a read error. This chain connects TRBV7-7 to TRBJ2-7; D is possibly TRBD2 (5 bases). Germline CDR1 and CDR2: SSHAT and FNYEAQ (reference sequence). This CDR3 spans 13 amino acids. The CDR3: CASSAPDSFEQYF. The CDR3 coding sequence is TGTGCTAGCAGCGCCCCGGACTCGTTCGAGCAGTACTTC.

This sequence joins TRBV25-1 and TRBJ2-7; D remains unclear. The CDR3 runs to 12 residues. The germline CDR1 and CDR2 sequences are MGHDK and SYGVNS. With 3 bases removed from V and 6 bases from J, the gap between germline ends came to 9 bases. The CDR3 region has the DNA TGTGCCAGCAGTGAGTCAGTTTTCGAGCAGTACTTC. It specifies CASSESVFEQYF.

The genes are TRBV29-1 and TRBJ1-1; the D gene is possibly TRBD1 (6 bases). This CDR3 spans 15 amino acids. The germline CDR1 and CDR2 sequences are SQVTM and ANQGSEA. Trimming took off 4 bases at V and 0 bases at J, with 15 bases between the two ends. Written as DNA, the CDR3 is TGCAGCGTTGCTCCAAGGGGACAACTGAACACTGAAGCTTTCTTT. As protein: CSVAPRGQLNTEAFF.

Comments on this clone: Other DNA sequences in this sample translate to the same CDR3. The chain recombines TRBV14 with TRBJ1-2; D is uncertain. Germline loops: CDR1 SGHDN, CDR2 FVKESK. V dropped 2 bases and J dropped 4 bases, with 5 bases sitting between them. This CDR3 has 12 amino acids. CDR3 residues: CASSQRLYGYTF. The CDR3, as DNA: TGTGCCAGCAGCCAAAGACTCTATGGCTACACCTTC.